These T cell receptor beta chains were read from a single sample in a study of blood T cell repertoires in COVID-19. Libraries were prepared by immunoSEQ multiplex PCR; TCRdb keeps only in-frame clonotypes and omits some of them. The sample carries roughly 49,000 clones, roughly nine tenths recorded once. Sequencing was performed on peripheral blood. The receptors were sampled from a man between 60 and 70 years old with active COVID-19. CDR3s include the opening cysteine and the closing phenylalanine or tryptophan. A D gene is named only where the DNA matches it firmly. Some rows have no size entry. The others give once, few or many, or a class for an expanded clone.

NA	TRBV28	TRBJ2-7	NA	TGTGCCAGCAGCTCTCCGGGTAGCCACGAGCAGTACTTC	CASSSPGSHEQYF
NA	TRBV27	TRBJ2-3	TRBD2	TGTGCCAGCAGCCTCCAACTAGCGGGAGCTAGAACAGATACGCAGTATTTT	CASSLQLAGARTDTQYF
NA	TRBV28	TRBJ2-2	TRBD2	TGTGCCAGCAGTTCTCCGGGACTAGTGGGTGCCGGGGAGCTGTTTTTT	CASSSPGLVGAGELFF
once	TRBV27	TRBJ2-3	TRBD2	TGTGCCAGCAGTCAGCGTAGCGGGGGAAACACAGATACGCAGTATTTT	CASSQRSGGNTDTQYF
NA	TRBV23-1	TRBJ2-1	NA	TGCGCCAGCAGTCATTCCCCAGGTTCCGGGAGTAGGGCACTTGAGCAGTTCTTC	CASSHSPGSGSRALEQFF
NA	TRBV9	TRBJ1-1	NA	TGTGCCAGCAGCGTAGCTTGGGGCGCGAACACTGAAGCTTTCTTT	CASSVAWGANTEAFF
NA	TRBV18	TRBJ2-3	NA	TGTACCAGCTCACCTTCACAGGGTCCAGATACGCAGTATTTT	CTSSPSQGPDTQYF
NA	TRBV7-9	TRBJ2-5	TRBD1	TGTGCCAGCAGCTACCCCGGACAGGGTCTAGGGGAGCCCCAAGAGACCCAGTACTTC	CASSYPGQGLGEPQETQYF
few	TRBV5-5	TRBJ2-3	NA	TGTGCCAGTTTGAGGGCCGCCACAGATACGCAGTATTTT	CASLRAATDTQYF
NA	TRBV7-9	TRBJ2-1	NA	TGTGCCAGCAGCCCTCTTGTTGATGAGCAGTTCTTC	CASSPLVDEQFF
NA	TRBV27	TRBJ1-1	TRBD1	TGTGCCAGCAGTCAACGGACAGGGTCGCGAGCTTTCTTT	CASSQRTGSRAFF
NA	TRBV21-1	TRBJ2-6	NA	TGTGCCAGTCCGTGGGCGGGAGCGGGGCCTGGGGCCAACGTCCTGACTTTC	CASPWAGAGPGANVLTF
NA	TRBV4-3	TRBJ2-5	TRBD2	TGCGCCAGGGCTACTAGCGGGAGCGGAGAGACCCAGTACTTC	CARATSGSGETQYF
NA	TRBV2	TRBJ2-2	TRBD1	TGTGCCAGCAGTGAAGTGACAGGGGGCCGAACCGGGGAGCTGTTTTTT	CASSEVTGGRTGELFF
once	TRBV12-3/TRBV12-4	TRBJ2-7	NA	TGTGCCAGCAGTTTATCCCCACTCTACGAGCAGTACTTC	CASSLSPLYEQYF
NA	TRBV3-1/TRBV3-2	TRBJ1-2	TRBD1	TGTGCCAGCAGCCAAGAAGGGACAGGGGGCCATGGCTACACCTTC	CASSQEGTGGHGYTF
NA	TRBV30	TRBJ1-1	NA	TGTGCCTGGAGTGTCTCAGGGGTGAACACTGAAGCTTTCTTT	CAWSVSGVNTEAFF
NA	TRBV28	TRBJ1-5	TRBD1	TGTGCCAGCAGTCCGGCCGGGACAGGGGGCCAGCCCCAGCATTTT	CASSPAGTGGQPQHF
NA	TRBV15	TRBJ2-1	NA	TGTGCCACCAGCAGAGATGAGGTGGGCTCCTACAATGAGCAGTTCTTC	CATSRDEVGSYNEQFF
NA	TRBV23-1	TRBJ1-2	NA	TGCGCCAGCCCCCCGGGGGTTCATGGCTACACCTTC	CASPPGVHGYTF
NA	TRBV6-2/TRBV6-3	TRBJ2-7	TRBD2	TGTGCCAGCAGTACACTAGCGGGGAAGGGGATAAGCTCCTACGAGCAGTACTTC	CASSTLAGKGISSYEQYF
NA	TRBV2	TRBJ2-7	TRBD2	TGTGCCAGCACCCGGACTAGCGGGAGTAGGTACGAGCAGTACTTC	CASTRTSGSRYEQYF
once	TRBV28	TRBJ1-5	TRBD1	TGTGCCAGCAGTTTAAACAGGGGGCCGGGTCAGCCCCAGCATTTT	CASSLNRGPGQPQHF
few	TRBV4-1	TRBJ1-2	NA	TGCGCCAGCAGCCAATTACGGACAGTGAAAAGGGATGGCTACACCTTC	CASSQLRTVKRDGYTF
NA	TRBV7-6	TRBJ2-5	TRBD1	TGTGCCAGCAGCTTAGGGACAGGGGGCGCTCGGGAGACCCAGTACTTC	CASSLGTGGARETQYF
few	TRBV7-8	TRBJ2-1	TRBD2	TGTGCCAGCAGCTTAGGTAGCGGGAGGGCTTTCTACAATGAGCAGTTCTTC	CASSLGSGRAFYNEQFF
NA	TRBV4-2	TRBJ2-3	TRBD2	TGTGCCTCCCGGACTAGCGGGATGACAGATACGCAGTATTTT	CASRTSGMTDTQYF
NA	TRBV10-3	TRBJ1-1	NA	TGTGCCATCAGTTACAAGGGAAGCGGTAGCGCTGAAGCTTTCTTT	CAISYKGSGSAEAFF
NA	TRBV2	TRBJ1-5	NA	TGTGCCAGCAGGGGGGATGCGGGATCAGCGCAGCCCCAGCATTTT	CASRGDAGSAQPQHF
NA	TRBV29-1	TRBJ2-3	TRBD2	TGCAGCGTCCAGCTAGCGGGGAGGGAGACAGATACGCAGTATTTT	CSVQLAGRETDTQYF
few	TRBV11-2	TRBJ2-7	NA	TGTGCCAGCAGCTTAGAGCCAGCGGCCTACGAGCAGTACTTC	CASSLEPAAYEQYF
NA	TRBV9	TRBJ2-3	TRBD1	TGTGCCAGCAGCGTTCGAGGGACAGGGTCCACAGATACGCAGTATTTT	CASSVRGTGSTDTQYF
NA	TRBV19	TRBJ1-5	TRBD1	TGTGCCACTTCCACAGGGGAGCGCAATCAGCCCCAGCATTTT	CATSTGERNQPQHF
NA	TRBV2	TRBJ2-7	TRBD2	TGTGCCAGCAGAGACTGGACTAGCGGGTTCTACGAGCAGTACTTC	CASRDWTSGFYEQYF
NA	TRBV7-9	TRBJ1-1	TRBD1	TGTGCCAGCAGCCCTCGGACAGGGGGCACTGAAGCTTTCTTT	CASSPRTGGTEAFF
NA	TRBV5-4	TRBJ2-7	TRBD2	TGTGCCAGCAGCCCGGGATGGACTAGCGGGAGTTACGAGCAGTACTTC	CASSPGWTSGSYEQYF